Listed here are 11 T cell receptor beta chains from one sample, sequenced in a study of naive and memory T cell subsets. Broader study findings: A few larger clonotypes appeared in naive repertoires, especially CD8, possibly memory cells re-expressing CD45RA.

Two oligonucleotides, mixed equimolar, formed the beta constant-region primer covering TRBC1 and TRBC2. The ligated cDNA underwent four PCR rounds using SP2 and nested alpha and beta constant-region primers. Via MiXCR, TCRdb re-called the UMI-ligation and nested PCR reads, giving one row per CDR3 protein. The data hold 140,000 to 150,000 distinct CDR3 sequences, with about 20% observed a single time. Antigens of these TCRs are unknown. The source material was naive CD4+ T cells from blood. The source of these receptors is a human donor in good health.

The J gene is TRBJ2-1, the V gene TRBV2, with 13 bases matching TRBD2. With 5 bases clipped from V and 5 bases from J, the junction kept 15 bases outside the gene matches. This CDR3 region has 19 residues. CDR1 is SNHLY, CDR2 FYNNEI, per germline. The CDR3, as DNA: TGTGCCAGCAGTCGGACTAGCGGGAGAGGAGGGACGAGGGACAATGAGCAGTTCTTC. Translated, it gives CASSRTSGRGGTRDNEQFF.

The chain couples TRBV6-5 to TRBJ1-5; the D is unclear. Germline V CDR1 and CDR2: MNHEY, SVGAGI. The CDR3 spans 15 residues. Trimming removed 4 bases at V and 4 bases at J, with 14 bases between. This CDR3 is CASSSARRTNQPQHF. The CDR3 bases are TGTGCCAGCAGTTCCGCCCGCAGGACGAATCAGCCCCAGCATTTT.

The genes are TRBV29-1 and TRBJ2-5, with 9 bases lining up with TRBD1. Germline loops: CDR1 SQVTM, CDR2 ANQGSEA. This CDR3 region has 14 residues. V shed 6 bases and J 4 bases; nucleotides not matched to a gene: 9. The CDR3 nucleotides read TGCAGCGTGGAGGGTGGACAGGGGAGAGAGACCCAGTACTTC. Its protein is CSVEGGQGRETQYF.

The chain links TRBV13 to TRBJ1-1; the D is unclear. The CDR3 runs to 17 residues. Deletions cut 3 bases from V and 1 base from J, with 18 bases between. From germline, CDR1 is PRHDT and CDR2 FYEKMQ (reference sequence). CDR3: CASSFSYSFARNTEAFF. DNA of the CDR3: TGTGCCAGCAGCTTCAGCTACAGCTTCGCGAGGAACACTGAAGCTTTCTTT. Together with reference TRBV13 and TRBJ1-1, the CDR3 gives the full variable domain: AAGVIQSPRHLIKEKRETATLKCYPIPRHDTVYWYQQGPGQDPQFLISFYEKMQSDKGSIPDRFSAQQFSDYHSELNMSSLELGDSALYFCASSFSYSFARNTEAFFGQGTRLTVV.

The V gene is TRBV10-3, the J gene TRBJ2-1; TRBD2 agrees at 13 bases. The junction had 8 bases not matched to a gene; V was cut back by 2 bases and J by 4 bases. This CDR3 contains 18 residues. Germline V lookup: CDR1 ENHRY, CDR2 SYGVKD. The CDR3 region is CAISEPWTSGRGYNEQFF. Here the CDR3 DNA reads TGTGCCATCAGTGAGCCGTGGACTAGCGGGAGAGGATACAATGAGCAGTTCTTC.

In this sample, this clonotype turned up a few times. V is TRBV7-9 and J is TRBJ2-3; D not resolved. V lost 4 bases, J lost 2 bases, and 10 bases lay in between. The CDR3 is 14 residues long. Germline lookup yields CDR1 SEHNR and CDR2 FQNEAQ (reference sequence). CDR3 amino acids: CASSSSAPTDTQYF. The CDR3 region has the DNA TGTGCCAGCAGCTCCTCTGCCCCCACAGATACGCAGTATTTT.

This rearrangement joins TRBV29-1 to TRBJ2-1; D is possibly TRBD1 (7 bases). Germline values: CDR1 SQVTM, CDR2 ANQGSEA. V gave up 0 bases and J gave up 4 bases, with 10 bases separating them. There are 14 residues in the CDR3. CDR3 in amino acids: CSVEDQGGYNEQFF. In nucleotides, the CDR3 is TGCAGCGTTGAAGATCAGGGGGGATACAATGAGCAGTTCTTC.

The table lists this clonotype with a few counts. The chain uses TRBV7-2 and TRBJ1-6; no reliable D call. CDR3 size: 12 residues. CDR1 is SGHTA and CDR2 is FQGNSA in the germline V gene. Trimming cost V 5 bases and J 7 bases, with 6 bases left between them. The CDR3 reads CASSQPNSPLHF. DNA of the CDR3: TGTGCCAGCAGCCAGCCCAATTCACCCCTCCACTTT. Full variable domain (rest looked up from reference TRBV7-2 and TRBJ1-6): GAGVSQSPSNKVTEKGKDVELRCDPISGHTALYWYRQSLGQGLEFLIYFQGNSAPDKSGLPSDRFSAERTGGSVSTLTIQRTQQEDSAVYLCASSQPNSPLHFGNGTRLTVT.

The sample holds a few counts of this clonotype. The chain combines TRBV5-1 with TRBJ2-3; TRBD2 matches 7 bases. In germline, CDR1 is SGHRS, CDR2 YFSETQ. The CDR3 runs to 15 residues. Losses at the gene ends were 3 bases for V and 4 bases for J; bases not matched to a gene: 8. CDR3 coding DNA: TGCGCCAGCAGCTCCGGGAGGATCCCCGCAGATACGCAGTATTTT. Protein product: CASSSGRIPADTQYF.

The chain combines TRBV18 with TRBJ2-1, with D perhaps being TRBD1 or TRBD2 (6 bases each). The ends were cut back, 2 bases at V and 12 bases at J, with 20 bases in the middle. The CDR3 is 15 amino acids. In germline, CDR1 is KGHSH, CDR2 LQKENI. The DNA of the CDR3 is TGTGCCAGCTCACCAGAGGGGGGACCACCGGGACGGCAGTTCTTC. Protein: CASSPEGGPPGRQFF.

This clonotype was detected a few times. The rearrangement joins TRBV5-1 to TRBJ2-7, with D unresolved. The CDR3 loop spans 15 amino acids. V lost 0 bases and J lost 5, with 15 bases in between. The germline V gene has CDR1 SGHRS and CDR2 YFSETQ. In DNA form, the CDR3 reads TGCGCCAGCAGCTTGGCGCAACTCCCACCCGACGAGCAGTACTTC. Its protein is CASSLAQLPPDEQYF. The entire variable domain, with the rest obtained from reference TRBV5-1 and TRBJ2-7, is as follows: KAGVTQTPRYLIKTRGQQVTLSCSPISGHRSVSWYQQTPGQGLQFLFEYFSETQRNKGNFPGRFSGRQFSNSRSEMNVSTLELGDSALYLCASSLAQLPPDEQYFGPGTRLTVT.